The present T cell receptor (beta chain) was sequenced within a study of PD-1 blockade in classical Hodgkin lymphoma. Study-wide points: Complete responders showed a baseline diversity that resembled the diversity of newly diagnosed patients.

Profiled with immunoSEQ multiplex PCR; TCRdb holds only in-frame clones, not every one. Among 90,000 to 140,000 clones, approximately 90% were seen once, and the ten largest hold 19%. With regard to this clone: Its antigen is currently unknown. A clone one base away is much larger, so this may be a read error.

The germline V gene has CDR1 SNHLY and CDR2 FYNNEI. The CDR3 has 16 amino acids. The time point is: cycle 4 day 1 (C4D1), after 6 weeks of nivolumab. Each patient's relapse followed autologous stem cell transplantation, and brentuximab vedotin exposure varied. The TCR sequence derives from a human donor with classical Hodgkin lymphoma. This chain uses TRBV2 with TRBJ2-5, with 16 nucleotides matching TRBD2. Sequenced here: peripheral blood mononuclear cells (PBMCs), sampled before the fourth cycle of nivolumab. The CDR3 sequence: CASRGLAGGPQEAQYF. The CDR3 nucleotides are TGTGCCAGCAGGGGACTAGCGGGAGGGCCCCAAGAGGCCCAGTACTTC.